This TCR beta chain was identified during a study of Ad26.COV2.S vaccination and SARS-CoV-2 variants. Profiling relied on immunoSEQ multiplex PCR, and the TCRdb table lists in-frame clones only, not all of them. The sample holds approximately 500,000 clones; around 88% are singletons and the top ten take 13%. Treatment denoted: about 20 received Ad26.COV2.S at low or high dose, single or two shots; about 5 received placebo; per-sample allocation not given. Samples came from day 63 after the first vaccine or placebo injection. V shed 3 bases and J shed 6 bases, with 11 bases lying between them. This CDR3 has 13 amino acids.

The chain couples TRBV12-3 or TRBV12-4 to TRBJ1-1; D not resolved. The clonotype comes from a person between 18 and 60 years old who received the Ad26.COV2.S COVID-19 vaccine or a placebo. Sequenced here: peripheral blood, sampled in a trial of Ad26.COV2.S vaccine versus placebo. The CDR3 DNA is TGTGCCAGCAGTTTTCTGGGGATGTCTGAAGCTTTCTTT. Residues: CASSFLGMSEAFF.